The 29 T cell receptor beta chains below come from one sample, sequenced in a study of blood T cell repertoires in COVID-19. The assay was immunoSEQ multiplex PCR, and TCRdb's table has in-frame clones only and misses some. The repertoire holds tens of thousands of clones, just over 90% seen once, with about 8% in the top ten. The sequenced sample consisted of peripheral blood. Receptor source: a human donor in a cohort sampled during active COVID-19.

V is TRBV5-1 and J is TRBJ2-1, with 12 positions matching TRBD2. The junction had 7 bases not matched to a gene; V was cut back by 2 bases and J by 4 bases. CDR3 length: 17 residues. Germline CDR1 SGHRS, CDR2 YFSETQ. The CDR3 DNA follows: TGCGCCAGCAGCTTAAAAACCGGGACTAGCGGGTACAATGAGCAGTTCTTC. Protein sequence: CASSLKTGTSGYNEQFF.

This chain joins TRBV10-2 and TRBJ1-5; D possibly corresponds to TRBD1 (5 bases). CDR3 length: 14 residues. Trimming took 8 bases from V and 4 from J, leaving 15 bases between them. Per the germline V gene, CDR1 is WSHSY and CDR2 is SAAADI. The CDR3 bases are TGCGCCAGCTCCCCTGGGGCAGGAAATCAGCCCCAGCATTTT. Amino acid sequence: CASSPGAGNQPQHF.

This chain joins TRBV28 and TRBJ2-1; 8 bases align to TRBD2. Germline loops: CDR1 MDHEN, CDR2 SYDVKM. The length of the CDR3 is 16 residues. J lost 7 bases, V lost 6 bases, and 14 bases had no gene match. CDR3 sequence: CASSPRGSGRVNEQFF. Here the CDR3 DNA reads TGTGCCAGCAGCCCTAGGGGGAGCGGGAGAGTGAATGAGCAGTTCTTC. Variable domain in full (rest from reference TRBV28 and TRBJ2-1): DVKVTQSSRYLVKRTGEKVFLECVQDMDHENMFWYRQDPGLGLRLIYFSYDVKMKEKGDIPEGYSVSREKKERFSLILESASTNQTSMYLCASSPRGSGRVNEQFFGPGTRLTVL.

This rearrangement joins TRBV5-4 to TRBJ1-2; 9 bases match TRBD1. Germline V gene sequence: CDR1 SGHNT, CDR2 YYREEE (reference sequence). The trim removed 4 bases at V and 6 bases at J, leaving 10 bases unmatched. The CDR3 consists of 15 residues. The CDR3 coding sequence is TGTGCCAGCAGCGGACCGGGACAGGGCGTCGATGGCTACACCTTC. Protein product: CASSGPGQGVDGYTF.

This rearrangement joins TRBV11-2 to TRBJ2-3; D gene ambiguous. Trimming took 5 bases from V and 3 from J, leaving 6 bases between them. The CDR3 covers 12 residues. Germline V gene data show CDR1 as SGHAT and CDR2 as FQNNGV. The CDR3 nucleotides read TGTGCCAGCAGCCCCGGGACAGATACGCAGTATTTT. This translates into CASSPGTDTQYF.

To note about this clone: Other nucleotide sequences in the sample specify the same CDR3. The CDR3 DNA follows: TGTGCCAGCAGTTACGAGGGGCCGGGGGCCCAGTACTTC. Translating it yields CASSYEGPGAQYF. The genes are TRBV6-6 and TRBJ2-5; D is perhaps TRBD2 (6 bases). The V and J ends lost 2 bases and 9 bases respectively, with 13 bases between them. The germline CDR1 and CDR2 sequences are MNHNY and SVGAGI (reference sequence). CDR3 length: 13 amino acids.

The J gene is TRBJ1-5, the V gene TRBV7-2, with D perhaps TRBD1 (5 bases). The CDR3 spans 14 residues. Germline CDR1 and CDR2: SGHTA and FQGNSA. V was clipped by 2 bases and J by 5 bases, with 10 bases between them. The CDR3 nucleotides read TGTGCCAGCAGCTTACTAGGGGTGGATCAGCCCCAGCATTTT. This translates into CASSLLGVDQPQHF. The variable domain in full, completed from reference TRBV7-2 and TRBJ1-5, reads GAGVSQSPSNKVTEKGKDVELRCDPISGHTALYWYRQSLGQGLEFLIYFQGNSAPDKSGLPSDRFSAERTGGSVSTLTIQRTQQEDSAVYLCASSLLGVDQPQHFGDGTRLSIL.

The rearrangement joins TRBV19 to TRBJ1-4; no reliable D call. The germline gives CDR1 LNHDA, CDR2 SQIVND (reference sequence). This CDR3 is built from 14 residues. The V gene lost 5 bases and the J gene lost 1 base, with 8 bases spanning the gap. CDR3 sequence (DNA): TGTGCCAGTAGTGTCCGGGGAACTAATGAAAAACTGTTTTTT. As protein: CASSVRGTNEKLFF.

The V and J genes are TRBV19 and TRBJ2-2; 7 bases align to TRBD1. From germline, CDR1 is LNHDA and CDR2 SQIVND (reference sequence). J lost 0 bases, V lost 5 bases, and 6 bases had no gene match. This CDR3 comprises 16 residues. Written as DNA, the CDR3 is TGTGCCAGTAGTCGTCGACAGGGATCGAACACCGGGGAGCTGTTTTTT. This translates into CASSRRQGSNTGELFF.

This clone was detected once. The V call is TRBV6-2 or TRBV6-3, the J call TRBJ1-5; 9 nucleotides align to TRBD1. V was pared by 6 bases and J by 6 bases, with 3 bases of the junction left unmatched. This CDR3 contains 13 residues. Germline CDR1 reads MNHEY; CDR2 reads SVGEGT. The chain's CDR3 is CASSPTGGQPQHF. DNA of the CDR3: TGTGCCAGCAGCCCGACAGGGGGTCAGCCCCAGCATTTT.

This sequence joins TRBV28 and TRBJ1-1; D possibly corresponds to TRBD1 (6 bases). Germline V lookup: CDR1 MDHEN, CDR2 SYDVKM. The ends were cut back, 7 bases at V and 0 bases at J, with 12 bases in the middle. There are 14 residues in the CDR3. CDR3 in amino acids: CASTWTVMNTEAFF. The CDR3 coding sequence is TGTGCCAGCACCTGGACAGTGATGAACACTGAAGCTTTCTTT.

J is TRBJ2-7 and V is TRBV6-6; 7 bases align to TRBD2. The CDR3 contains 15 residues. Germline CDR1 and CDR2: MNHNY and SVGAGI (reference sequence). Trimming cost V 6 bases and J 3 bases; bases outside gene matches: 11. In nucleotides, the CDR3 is TGTGCCAGCAGAGCGAGGGCTAGCGGAGTCTACGAGCAGTACTTC. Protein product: CASRARASGVYEQYF.

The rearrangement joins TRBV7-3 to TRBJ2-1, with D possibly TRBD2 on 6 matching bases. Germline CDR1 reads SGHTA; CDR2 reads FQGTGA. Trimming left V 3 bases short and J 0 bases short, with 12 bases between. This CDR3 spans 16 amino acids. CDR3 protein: CASSLGSSVSYNEQFF. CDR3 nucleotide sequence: TGTGCCAGCAGCTTGGGTTCTAGCGTCTCCTACAATGAGCAGTTCTTC.

CDR3 sequence (DNA): TGTGCCAGCAGTTTAAAGGCGGGAGGGCTTAGGTACGAGCAGTACTTC. Protein sequence: CASSLKAGGLRYEQYF. The gene calls are TRBV28 and TRBJ2-7; 9 bases fit TRBD2. This CDR3 is 16 amino acids long. CDR1 MDHEN and CDR2 SYDVKM come from the germline V gene. The ends lost 2 bases at V and 4 bases at J; junction bases unmatched: 9.

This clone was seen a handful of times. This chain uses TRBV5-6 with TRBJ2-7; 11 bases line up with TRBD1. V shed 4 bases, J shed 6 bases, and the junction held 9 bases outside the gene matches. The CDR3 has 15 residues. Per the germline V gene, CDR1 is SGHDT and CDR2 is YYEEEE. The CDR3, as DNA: TGTGCCAGCAGCCCGGACAGGGGGCGGCCCAGCGAGCAGTACTTC. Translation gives CASSPDRGRPSEQYF. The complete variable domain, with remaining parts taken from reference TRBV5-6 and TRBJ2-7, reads DAGVTQSPTHLIKTRGQQVTLRCSPKSGHDTVSWYQQALGQGPQFIFQYYEEEERQRGNFPDRFSGHQFPNYSSELNVNALLLGDSALYLCASSPDRGRPSEQYFGPGTRLTVT.

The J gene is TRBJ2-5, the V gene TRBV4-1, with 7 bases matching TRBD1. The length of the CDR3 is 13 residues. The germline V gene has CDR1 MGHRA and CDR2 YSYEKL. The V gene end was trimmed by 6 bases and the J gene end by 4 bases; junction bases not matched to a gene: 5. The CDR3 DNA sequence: TGCGCCAGCAGACAGACAGGGACAGAGACCCAGTACTTC. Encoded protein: CASRQTGTETQYF.

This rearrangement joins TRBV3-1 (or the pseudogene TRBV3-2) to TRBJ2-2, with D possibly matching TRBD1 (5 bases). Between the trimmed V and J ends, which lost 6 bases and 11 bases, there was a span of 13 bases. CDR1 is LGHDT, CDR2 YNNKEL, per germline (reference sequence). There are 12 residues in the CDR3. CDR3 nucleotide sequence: TGTGCCAGCAGTACCGGTCAGGGTGAGCTGTTTTTT. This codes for CASSTGQGELFF.

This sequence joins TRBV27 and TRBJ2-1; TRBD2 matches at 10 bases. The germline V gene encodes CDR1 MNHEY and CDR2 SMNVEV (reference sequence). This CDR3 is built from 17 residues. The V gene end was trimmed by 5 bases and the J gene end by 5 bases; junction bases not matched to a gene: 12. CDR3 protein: CASSRTSGAAPHNEQFF. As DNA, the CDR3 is TGTGCCAGCAGTCGGACTAGCGGAGCCGCCCCCCACAATGAGCAGTTCTTC.

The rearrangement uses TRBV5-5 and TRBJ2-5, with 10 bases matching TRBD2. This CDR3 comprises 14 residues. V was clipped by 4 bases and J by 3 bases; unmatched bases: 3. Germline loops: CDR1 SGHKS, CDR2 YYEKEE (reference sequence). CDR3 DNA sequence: TGTGCCAGCAGCCCAGGACTAGCGGAAGAGACCCAGTACTTC. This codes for CASSPGLAEETQYF.

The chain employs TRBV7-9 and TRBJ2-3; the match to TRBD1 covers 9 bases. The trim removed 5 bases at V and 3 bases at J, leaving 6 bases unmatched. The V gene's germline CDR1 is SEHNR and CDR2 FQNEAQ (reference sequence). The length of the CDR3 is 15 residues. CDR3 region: CASSGGTGTTDTQYF. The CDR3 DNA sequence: TGTGCCAGCAGCGGAGGGACAGGGACGACAGATACGCAGTATTTT.

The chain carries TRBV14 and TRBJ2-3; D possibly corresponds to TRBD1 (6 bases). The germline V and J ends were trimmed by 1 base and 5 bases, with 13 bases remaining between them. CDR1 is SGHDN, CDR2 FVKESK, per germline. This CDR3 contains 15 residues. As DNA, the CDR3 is TGTGCCAGCAGCCAAGGTCGTCAGGGGTTAGATACGCAGTATTTT. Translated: CASSQGRQGLDTQYF.

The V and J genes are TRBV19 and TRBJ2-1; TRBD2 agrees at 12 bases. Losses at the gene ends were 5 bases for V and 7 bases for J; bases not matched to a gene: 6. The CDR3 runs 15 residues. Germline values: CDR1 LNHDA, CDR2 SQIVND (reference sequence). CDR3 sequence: CASSFPGTSGNEQFF. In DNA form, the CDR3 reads TGTGCCAGTAGTTTCCCCGGGACTAGCGGGAATGAGCAGTTCTTC.

The CDR3 sequence: CASSLFSGQGALNTGELFF. Written as DNA, the CDR3 is TGTGCCAGCAGTTTATTTTCAGGACAGGGAGCCTTGAACACCGGGGAGCTGTTTTTT. The chain recombines TRBV28 with TRBJ2-2, with 8 bases matching TRBD1. The germline V gene encodes CDR1 MDHEN and CDR2 SYDVKM. V lost 1 base to trimming and J lost 1 base; unmatched junction nucleotides: 11. This CDR3 contains 19 residues.

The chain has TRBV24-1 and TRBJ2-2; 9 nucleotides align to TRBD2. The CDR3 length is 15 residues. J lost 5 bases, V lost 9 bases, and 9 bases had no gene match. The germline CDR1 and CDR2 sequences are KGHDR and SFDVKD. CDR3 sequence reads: CATSAIAGDTGELFF. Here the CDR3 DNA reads TGTGCCACCTCTGCGATAGCGGGAGATACCGGGGAGCTGTTTTTT.

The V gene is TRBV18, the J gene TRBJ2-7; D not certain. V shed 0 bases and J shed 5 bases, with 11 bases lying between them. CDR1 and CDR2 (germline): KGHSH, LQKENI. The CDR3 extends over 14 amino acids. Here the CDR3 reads CASSPPRSVHEQYF. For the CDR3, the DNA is TGTGCCAGCTCACCACCGAGGAGTGTCCACGAGCAGTACTTC.

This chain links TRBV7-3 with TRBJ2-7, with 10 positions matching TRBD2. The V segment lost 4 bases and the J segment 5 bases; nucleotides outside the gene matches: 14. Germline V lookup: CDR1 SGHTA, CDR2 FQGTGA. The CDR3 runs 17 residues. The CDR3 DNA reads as TGTGCCAGCAGCTCCAAGGGTTCAGGACTAGCGGACCACGAGCAGTACTTC. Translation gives CASSSKGSGLADHEQYF.

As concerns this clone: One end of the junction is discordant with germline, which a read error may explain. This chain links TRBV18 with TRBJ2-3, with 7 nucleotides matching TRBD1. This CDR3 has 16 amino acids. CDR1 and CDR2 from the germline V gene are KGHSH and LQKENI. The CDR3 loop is CASSPPTGAITYTQYF. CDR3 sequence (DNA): TGTGCCAGCTCACCACCTACAGGGGCGATCACATATACGCAGTATTTT.

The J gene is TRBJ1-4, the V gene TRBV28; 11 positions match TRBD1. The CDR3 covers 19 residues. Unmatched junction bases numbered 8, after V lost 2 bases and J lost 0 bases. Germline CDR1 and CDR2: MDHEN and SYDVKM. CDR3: CASSLPGQGAWATNEKLFF. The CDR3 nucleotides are TGTGCCAGCAGTTTACCCGGACAGGGGGCATGGGCAACTAATGAAAAACTGTTTTTT.

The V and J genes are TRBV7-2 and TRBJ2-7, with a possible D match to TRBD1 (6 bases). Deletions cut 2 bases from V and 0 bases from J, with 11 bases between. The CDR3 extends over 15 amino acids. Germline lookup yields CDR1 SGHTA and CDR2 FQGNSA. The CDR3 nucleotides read TGTGCCAGCAGCTTATCTCTAGGGGGCTCCTACGAGCAGTACTTC. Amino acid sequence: CASSLSLGGSYEQYF.